The T cell receptor beta chain under discussion was sequenced for a study of T cell changes during pregnancy in multiple sclerosis. This clone was recorded only once. Method: immunoSEQ multiplex PCR; TCRdb's copy keeps in-frame clones and lacks some. The data contain approximately 40,000 clones, roughly nine tenths of them singletons. The length of the CDR3 is 16 residues. Germline CDR1 reads MNHEY; CDR2 reads SVGAGI. V gave up 0 bases and J gave up 4 bases, with 15 bases separating them. The sequencing here drew on CD4+ T cells from peripheral blood mononuclear cells, taken in the first trimester of pregnancy. This chain uses TRBV6-5 with TRBJ1-1, with D possibly TRBD1 on 6 matching bases. This TCR was recovered from a female donor with multiple sclerosis, enrolled in a pregnancy study. CDR3 in amino acids: CASSYSIGGAGTEAFF. The CDR3 DNA reads TGTGCCAGCAGTTACTCCATAGGGGGGGCGGGCACTGAAGCTTTCTTT.